This is a list of T cell receptor beta chains from one sample in a study of beta chain features in type 1 diabetes. Libraries were prepared by immunoSEQ multiplex PCR; TCRdb keeps only in-frame clonotypes and omits some of them. This table has 150,000 to 190,000 clones, under 9.5% appearing once. The sequenced material came from central memory CD4+ T cells from blood. These receptors all stem from a man in his late teens or twenties in good health. CDR3s include the opening cysteine and the closing phenylalanine or tryptophan. The D gene is left open where the match is weak. Clone sizes are given selectively: once, few, many, or a class where the clone is expanded.

J gene | D gene | V gene | CDR3 length | clone size | CDR3 DNA | CDR3 protein
TRBJ2-7 | NA | TRBV5-4 | 16 | NA | TGTGCCAGCAGCTTGGAACAGGTTCTCACCTCCTACGAGCAGTACTTC | CASSLEQVLTSYEQYF
TRBJ1-2 | TRBD1 | TRBV4-1 | 15 | few | TGCGCCAGCAGCCAAGTCGAGACAGGGGCGAATGGCTACACCTTC | CASSQVETGANGYTF
TRBJ1-3 | NA | TRBV5-1 | 13 | few | TGCGCCAGCAGCTCGGGACAAGGAAACACCATATATTTT | CASSSGQGNTIYF
TRBJ1-4 | TRBD1 | TRBV18 | 16 | few | TGTGCCAGCTCAACCGGACAGGGGGCTTCTAATGAAAAACTGTTTTTT | CASSTGQGASNEKLFF
TRBJ2-1 | TRBD2 | TRBV28 | 16 | NA | TGTGCCAGCAGTCAACGGGGGGGAGCGGCCTACAATGAGCAGTTCTTC | CASSQRGGAAYNEQFF
TRBJ2-7 | NA | TRBV27 | 13 | few | TGTGCCAGCGCTAGGGCGGGTGCCTACGAGCAGTACTTC | CASARAGAYEQYF
TRBJ1-2 | NA | TRBV29-1 | 14 | NA | TGCAGCGTGGACCCCGGGACAACGATCTATGGCTACACCTTC | CSVDPGTTIYGYTF
TRBJ2-7 | TRBD2 | TRBV7-2 | 16 | few | TGTGCCAGCAGCTTATCTGGCGGGGGGAGCTCCTACGAGCAGTACTTC | CASSLSGGGSSYEQYF
TRBJ2-1 | NA | TRBV7-9 | 16 | many | TGTGCCAGCAGGCCCCAGGGGTTCTCATCCTACAATGAGCAGTTCTTC | CASRPQGFSSYNEQFF
TRBJ2-7 | TRBD1 | TRBV4-1 | 15 | NA | TGCGCCAGCAGCCATCCAGGACAGGGTGGTTACGAGCAGTACTTC | CASSHPGQGGYEQYF
TRBJ2-7 | TRBD2 | TRBV6-1 | 14 | few | TGTGCCAGCAGATGGACTAGCGGTACCTACGAGCAGTACTTC | CASRWTSGTYEQYF
TRBJ2-1 | TRBD1 | TRBV6-6 | 16 | NA | TGTGCCAGCAGTTACTCAAGGGACAGGGAGGGCAATGAGCAGTTCTTC | CASSYSRDREGNEQFF
TRBJ2-2 | TRBD1 | TRBV5-1 | 14 | NA | TGCGCCAGCAGTCGAACAGGGGGAGCCGGGGAGCTGTTTTTT | CASSRTGGAGELFF
TRBJ1-4 | NA | TRBV18 | 13 | NA | TGTGCCAGCTCACCATCCCGGAATGAAAAACTGTTTTTT | CASSPSRNEKLFF
TRBJ2-3 | NA | TRBV27 | 14 | few | TGTGCCAGCAGTCCGTGGACTGTCTCAGATACGCAGTATTTT | CASSPWTVSDTQYF
TRBJ2-3 | NA | TRBV5-6 | 14 | many | TGTGCCAGCAGCTTGTTGGGGGCGAGGGATACGCAGTATTTT | CASSLLGARDTQYF
TRBJ2-6 | NA | TRBV2 | 14 | NA | TGTGCCAGCAGCCCCCGCTCTGGGGCCAACGTCCTGACTTTC | CASSPRSGANVLTF
TRBJ2-1 | TRBD2 | TRBV2 | 15 | many | TGTGCCAGCAGTGCTGAAACTAGCGGGTACAATGAGCAGTTCTTC | CASSAETSGYNEQFF
TRBJ2-7 | NA | TRBV10-3 | 16 | few | TGTGCCATCGGTCCCCAGACAGGTGGGTCCTCCTACGAGCAGTACTTC | CAIGPQTGGSSYEQYF
TRBJ2-1 | TRBD2 | TRBV29-1 | 14 | NA | TGCAGCGTTGATCTGGGACTAGCCTCGAGGGAGCAGTTCTTC | CSVDLGLASREQFF
TRBJ2-3 | NA | TRBV2 | 14 | many | TGTGCCAGCAGGAAAAGCGGCCCTGGAGATACGCAGTATTTT | CASRKSGPGDTQYF
TRBJ2-1 | TRBD1 | TRBV7-2 | 14 | few | TGTGCCAGCAGCTACGGACAGGTTGGCAATGAGCAGTTCTTC | CASSYGQVGNEQFF
TRBJ1-1 | NA | TRBV5-4 | 14 | NA | TGTGCCAGCAGCGTACAGGTTATGAACACTGAAGCTTTCTTT | CASSVQVMNTEAFF
TRBJ1-1 | TRBD1 | TRBV4-3 | 15 | NA | TGCGCCAGCAGCCCCACCGGGACAGGGGTCCTGGAAGCTTTCTTT | CASSPTGTGVLEAFF